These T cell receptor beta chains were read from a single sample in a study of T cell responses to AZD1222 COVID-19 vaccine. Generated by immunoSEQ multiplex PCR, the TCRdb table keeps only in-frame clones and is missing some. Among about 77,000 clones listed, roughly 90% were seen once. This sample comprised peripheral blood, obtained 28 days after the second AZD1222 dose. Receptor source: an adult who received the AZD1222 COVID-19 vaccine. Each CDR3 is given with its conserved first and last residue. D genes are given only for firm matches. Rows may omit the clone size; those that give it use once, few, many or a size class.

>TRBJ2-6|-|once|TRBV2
TGTGCCAGCAGTGAACAAGGCCGCTCTGGGGCCAACGTCCTGACTTTC
CASSEQGRSGANVLTF
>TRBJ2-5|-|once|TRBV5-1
TGCGCCAGCAGCTTGGTTTTGGAGACCCAGTACTTC
CASSLVLETQYF
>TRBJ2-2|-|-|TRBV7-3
TGTGCCAGCAGCTTAATTCAGGCAGGGAGAACCCGGGAGCTGTTTTTT
CASSLIQAGRTRELFF
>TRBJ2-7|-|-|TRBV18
TGTGCCAGCTCGGTAGGGACCCACAGAGAGCAGTACTTC
CASSVGTHREQYF
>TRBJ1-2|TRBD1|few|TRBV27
TGTGCCAGCAGTTTCACTCACAGGGGGCGCAAGGTTGGCTACACCTTC
CASSFTHRGRKVGYTF
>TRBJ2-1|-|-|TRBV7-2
TGTGCCAGCAGGGCTGAGTTGGGAGCCTACAATGAGCAGTTCTTC
CASRAELGAYNEQFF
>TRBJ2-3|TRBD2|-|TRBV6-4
TGTGCCAGCAGTGAGGCGGGAGGGAGCACAGATACGCAGTATTTT
CASSEAGGSTDTQYF
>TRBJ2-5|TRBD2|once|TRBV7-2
TGTGCCAGCAGCTTAGCTTTTAGCGGGGCAGAGACCCAGTACTTC
CASSLAFSGAETQYF
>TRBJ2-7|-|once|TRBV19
TGTGCCAGTAGTATAGTCCCCCCGAGTGAGCAGTACTTC
CASSIVPPSEQYF
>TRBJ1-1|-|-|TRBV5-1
TGCGCCAGCAGTCCCCTCGGGGGAGGCGGAAACACTGAAGCTTTCTTT
CASSPLGGGGNTEAFF
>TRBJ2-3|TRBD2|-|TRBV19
TGTGCCAGTAGTTTTAGCGGGAGGGTCACAGATACGCAGTATTTT
CASSFSGRVTDTQYF
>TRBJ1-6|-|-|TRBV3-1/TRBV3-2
TGTGCCAGCAGCCAAGATGAGGGAGGGCATTCACCCCTCCACTTT
CASSQDEGGHSPLHF
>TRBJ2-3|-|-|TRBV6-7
TGTGCCAGCACCCCCCACCCTAACGGCGGGGGCACAGATACGCAGTATTTT
CASTPHPNGGGTDTQYF
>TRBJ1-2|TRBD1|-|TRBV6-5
TGTGCCAGCAGTTACTCTGGGACAGTCTATGGCTACACCTTC
CASSYSGTVYGYTF
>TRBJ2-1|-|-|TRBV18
TGTGCCAGCTCACCTCCCTTAGATGAGCAGTTCTTC
CASSPPLDEQFF
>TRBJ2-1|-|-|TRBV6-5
TGTGCCAGCACGGAATCCTACAATGAGCAGTTCTTC
CASTESYNEQFF
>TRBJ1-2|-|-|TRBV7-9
TGTGCCAGCAGCTCCGACAGCTATGGCTACACCTTC
CASSSDSYGYTF
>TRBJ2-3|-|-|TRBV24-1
TGTGCCACCACAGATACGCAGTATTTT
CATTDTQYF
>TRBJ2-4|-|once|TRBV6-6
TGTGCCAGCCCAAGAGGCCAGGATCAAAACATTCAGTACTTC
CASPRGQDQNIQYF
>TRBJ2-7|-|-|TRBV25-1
TGTGCCAGCATAGGAGGGTCAGGGTCCTACGAGCAGTACTTC
CASIGGSGSYEQYF
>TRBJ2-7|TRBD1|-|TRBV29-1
TGCAGCGTTGTTATCAGGACAGGGGGCTACGAGCAGTACTTC
CSVVIRTGGYEQYF
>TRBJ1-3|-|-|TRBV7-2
TGTGCCAGCAGCTTTCGCTCTGGAAACACCATATATTTT
CASSFRSGNTIYF
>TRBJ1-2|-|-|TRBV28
TGTGCCAGCAGGACCAAGGGGGGCTACACCTTC
CASRTKGGYTF
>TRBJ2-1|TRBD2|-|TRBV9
TGTGCCAGCAGCGTAGTAGGCCTAGCGGGTAACAATGAGCAGTTCTTC
CASSVVGLAGNNEQFF
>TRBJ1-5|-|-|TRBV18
TGTGCCAGCTCACCCGCATTACAAGATCAGCCCCAGCATTTT
CASSPALQDQPQHF
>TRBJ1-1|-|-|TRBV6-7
TGTGCCAGCAGTTACTCGACGGCCGAAAACACTGAAGCTTTCTTT
CASSYSTAENTEAFF
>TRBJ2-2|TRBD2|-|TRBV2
TGTGCCGGTCAGGGCGGGAGCGCTACCGGGGAGCTGTTTTTT
CAGQGGSATGELFF
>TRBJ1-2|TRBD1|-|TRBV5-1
TGCGCCAGCAGCTTGGATGGACAGGGAGGAGGCTACACCTTC
CASSLDGQGGGYTF
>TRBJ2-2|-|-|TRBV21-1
TGTGCCAGCAGCAACCCAGAGGCCGGGGAGCTGTTTTTT
CASSNPEAGELFF
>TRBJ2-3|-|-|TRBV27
TGTGCCAGCCATCACTATCGGGACACCTCTCGAGATACGCAGTATTTT
CASHHYRDTSRDTQYF
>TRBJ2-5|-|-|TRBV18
TGTGCCAGCTCACCACCGGCCATTCCAGAGACCCAGTACTTC
CASSPPAIPETQYF
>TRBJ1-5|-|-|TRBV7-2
TGTGCCAGCAGCTTAATGGGCACCAATCAGCCCCAGCATTTT
CASSLMGTNQPQHF
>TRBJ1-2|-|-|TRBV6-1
TGTGCCAGCAGTGAAACAGGGTTTAGGTTTGGTGGCTACACCTTC
CASSETGFRFGGYTF
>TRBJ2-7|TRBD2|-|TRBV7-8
TGTGCCAGCAGCTCGAGGGGACTAGCGGGAGGTCGGTCCTACGAGCAGTACTTC
CASSSRGLAGGRSYEQYF
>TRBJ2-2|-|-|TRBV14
TGTGCCAGCAGCCTTTGGGGCAAGAACACCGGGGAGCTGTTTTTT
CASSLWGKNTGELFF
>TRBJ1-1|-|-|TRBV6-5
TGTGCCAGCAGTTACTCTGGCAGGATCAACACTGAAGCTTTCTTT
CASSYSGRINTEAFF
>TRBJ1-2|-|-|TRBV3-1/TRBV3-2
TGTGCCAGCAGCCAAGCGGATGACTATGGCTACACCTTC
CASSQADDYGYTF
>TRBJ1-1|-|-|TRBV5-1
TGCGCCAGCAGCTTGGAGCAGGGCGGCAAAGCTTTCTTT
CASSLEQGGKAFF
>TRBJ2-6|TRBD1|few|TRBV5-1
TGCGCCAGCAGCCAGGGGGCTTCTGGGGCCAACGTCCTGACTTTC
CASSQGASGANVLTF
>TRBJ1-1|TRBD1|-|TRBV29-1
TGCAGCGTTGAAGAGGGACAGGGGAATGAAGCTTTCTTT
CSVEEGQGNEAFF
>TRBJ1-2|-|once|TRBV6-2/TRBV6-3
TGTGCCAGCAGTTACAAACAGGTCTTAAGCGGCGATAATGGCTACACCTTC
CASSYKQVLSGDNGYTF
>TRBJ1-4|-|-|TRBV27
TGTGCCAGCAGTTTAAATCGTGATTTCATGGGAAAACTGTTTTTT
CASSLNRDFMGKLFF
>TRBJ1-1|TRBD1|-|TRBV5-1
TGCGCCAGCAGCACGGGACAGGGGACTGAAGCTTTCTTT
CASSTGQGTEAFF
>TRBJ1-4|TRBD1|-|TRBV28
TGTGCCAGCAGTGCTCCGACAGGGGGAGGTGAAAAACTGTTTTTT
CASSAPTGGGEKLFF
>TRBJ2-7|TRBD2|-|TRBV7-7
TGTGCCAGCAGCCAGACTAGCGGGCCATCCTACGAGCAGTACTTC
CASSQTSGPSYEQYF